Listed here are 9 T cell receptor beta chains from one sample, sequenced in a study of T-cell memory formation after mild COVID-19. TCRdb reprocessed the 5' RACE reads via MiXCR and lists one record per CDR3 protein. Seen here are 300,000 to 400,000 distinct CDR3 sequences, 25% to 30% observed once, and the top ten hold roughly 14%. The material sequenced was PBMCs or a T cell subset sorted from them (not recorded which). All receptors come from an adult woman who had mild COVID-19 (a few samples of this study predate the infection). Cell type and time point are not known.

This clonotype occurred a few times. This chain joins TRBV6-5 and TRBJ1-1; D might be TRBD1 (6 bases). Germline CDR1 reads MNHEY; CDR2 reads SVGAGI. This CDR3 spans 14 amino acids. Trimming took off 6 bases at V and 0 bases at J, with 11 bases between the two ends. The CDR3 protein is CASRHGTLNTEAFF. CDR3 bases: TGTGCCAGCAGACACGGGACACTGAACACTGAAGCTTTCTTT.

V is TRBV2 and J is TRBJ2-1; 12 bases map to TRBD2. Germline CDR1 SNHLY, CDR2 FYNNEI. This CDR3 contains 16 residues. The V and J ends lost 8 bases and 10 bases, in that order; junction bases with no gene match: 15. CDR3 sequence reads: CASPYLAGGHWSEQFF. CDR3 sequence (DNA): TGTGCCAGCCCCTATCTAGCGGGAGGGCACTGGAGCGAGCAGTTCTTC.

The rearrangement uses TRBV15 and TRBJ1-1; 7 positions agree with TRBD1. Looked up from germline, CDR1 is LNHNV and CDR2 is YYDKDF (reference sequence). The J segment lost 0 bases and the V segment lost 3 bases, leaving 4 bases of the junction unmatched. This CDR3 has 15 residues. CDR3 protein: CATSRQDRLNTEAFF. CDR3 nucleotide sequence: TGTGCCACCAGCAGGCAGGACAGGCTGAACACTGAAGCTTTCTTT.

This clonotype has a handful of counts. The chain employs TRBV7-8 and TRBJ2-7; D call uncertain. Germline assignment: CDR1 SGHVS and CDR2 FQNEAQ. This CDR3 is 14 amino acids long. Trimming took off 1 base at V and 2 bases at J, with 9 bases between the two ends. This CDR3 reads CASSLERVAYEQYF. The CDR3 DNA reads TGTGCCAGCAGCTTAGAAAGGGTAGCCTACGAGCAGTACTTC. Filled out from reference TRBV7-8 and TRBJ2-7, the complete variable domain reads GAGVSQSPRYKVAKRGQDVALRCDPISGHVSLFWYQQALGQGPEFLTYFQNEAQLDKSGLPSDRFFAERPEGSVSTLKIQRTQQEDSAVYLCASSLERVAYEQYFGPGTRLTVT.

This clonotype occurred a few times. The J gene is TRBJ2-7, the V gene TRBV7-2, with 7 bases lining up with TRBD2. V was pared by 3 bases and J by 0 bases, with 8 bases of the junction left unmatched. The V gene's germline CDR1 is SGHTA and CDR2 FQGNSA. The CDR3 is made up of 16 amino acids. The CDR3 protein is CASSLAIAGASYEQYF. The CDR3 DNA reads as TGTGCCAGCAGCTTGGCCATAGCGGGCGCCTCCTACGAGCAGTACTTC.

This clonotype was counted between two and nine times. This chain connects TRBV5-5 to TRBJ2-7; perhaps TRBD1 as D (6 bases). Deletions cut 6 bases from V and 0 bases from J, with 13 bases between. The germline V gene has CDR1 SGHKS and CDR2 YYEKEE (reference sequence). The CDR3 length is 14 residues. CDR3 nucleotides: TGTGCCAGCACCCGCCGACAGGACTCCTACGAGCAGTACTTC. It encodes CASTRRQDSYEQYF.

The chain combines TRBV20-1 with TRBJ2-7; 10 bases are a match to TRBD1. Germline CDR1 DFQATT, CDR2 SNEGSKA (reference sequence). Unmatched junction bases numbered 6, after V lost 3 bases and J lost 4 bases. CDR3 length: 14 residues. This chain's CDR3 is CSARSGTGDYEQYF. CDR3 DNA sequence: TGCAGTGCTAGGTCCGGGACAGGGGATTACGAGCAGTACTTC.

This clonotype was counted only a few times. V is TRBV28 and J is TRBJ1-5; D is unresolved. CDR1 is MDHEN and CDR2 is SYDVKM in the germline V gene. Trimming left V 3 bases short and J 4 bases short, with 19 bases between. This CDR3 is 17 amino acids long. CDR3 bases: TGTGCCAGCAGTTTCCGACTTTTGGACGAGAAGAATCAGCCCCAGCATTTT. Protein product: CASSFRLLDEKNQPQHF.

The J gene is TRBJ1-1, the V gene TRBV18; D not certain. The CDR3 runs 13 residues. Germline loops: CDR1 KGHSH, CDR2 LQKENI. Trimming removed 6 bases from V and 0 bases from J, with 8 bases in between. DNA for the CDR3: TGTGCCAGCTCTTCGGACCTGAACACTGAAGCTTTCTTT. Translating gives CASSSDLNTEAFF.